The rows below give T cell receptor beta chains drawn from one sample of a study of circulating and synovial CD4+ cells in juvenile arthritis. Sequencing used immunoSEQ multiplex PCR; TCRdb keeps in-frame clones, though not all of them. The sample lists a few thousand clones; around 89% were seen once. Material: HLA-DR+ CD4+ T cells from blood. All receptors derive from a human donor with juvenile idiopathic arthritis. Each CDR3 is given with its conserved first and last residue. The D gene is left open where the match is weak. Size tells how often a clone was seen (once, few, many) or the class of an expanded clone, and some rows leave it out.

v_gene	d_gene	len	abundance	j_gene	CDR3aa	CDR3nt
TRBV6-1	TRBD1	16	.	TRBJ2-2	CASSERTGGGTGELFF	TGTGCCAGCAGTGAACGGACAGGGGGCGGCACCGGGGAGCTGTTTTTT
TRBV2	TRBD1	18	.	TRBJ1-4	CASSVQRTGRATNEKLFF	TGTGCCAGCAGTGTTCAGAGGACAGGGAGGGCAACTAATGAAAAACTGTTTTTT
TRBV27	.	13	.	TRBJ2-2	CASSYRLTGELFF	TGTGCCAGCAGTTACAGGCTTACCGGGGAGCTGTTTTTT
TRBV4-1	TRBD1	16	once	TRBJ2-1	CASSQVRDRTDNEQFF	TGCGCCAGCAGCCAAGTCCGGGACAGGACGGACAATGAGCAGTTCTTC
TRBV12-5	TRBD1	16	few	TRBJ2-7	CASGLGQGGVVDEQYF	TGTGCTAGTGGTTTGGGACAGGGGGGCGTGGTGGACGAGCAGTACTTC
TRBV5-1	.	15	.	TRBJ1-2	CASSHKIDSPYGYTF	TGCGCCAGCAGCCATAAAATCGACAGCCCCTATGGCTACACCTTC
TRBV5-6	.	15	.	TRBJ2-7	CASSLVTSSSYEQYF	TGTGCCAGCAGCTTGGTAACTAGCAGCTCCTACGAGCAGTACTTC
TRBV25-1	.	15	.	TRBJ1-1	CASSEYTGRDTEAFF	TGTGCCAGCAGTGAATACACAGGGCGGGACACTGAAGCTTTCTTT
TRBV4-1	.	15	.	TRBJ1-1	CASSPLYRTERGAFF	TGCGCCAGCAGCCCTTTATATCGGACGGAACGGGGGGCTTTCTTT
TRBV6-5	.	16	.	TRBJ1-2	CASSYSRTRIRYGYTF	TGTGCCAGCAGTTACTCGAGGACTCGAATTCGCTATGGCTACACCTTC
TRBV2	TRBD1	17	.	TRBJ1-3	CASSQSQGGLIGNTIYF	TGTGCCAGCAGTCAATCACAGGGGGGACTCATCGGAAACACCATATATTTT
TRBV6-5	.	13	.	TRBJ1-1	CASSLQGVAEAFF	TGTGCCAGCAGTTTACAGGGAGTCGCTGAAGCTTTCTTT
TRBV2	.	14	.	TRBJ2-6	CASSVTDGANVLTF	TGTGCCAGCAGTGTTACAGATGGGGCCAACGTCCTGACTTTC
TRBV2	.	15	.	TRBJ1-1	CASSSDSRMNTEAFF	TGTGCCAGCAGTAGTGACAGCAGGATGAACACTGAAGCTTTCTTT
TRBV28	TRBD1	16	.	TRBJ2-7	CASIFSSGTGAYEQYF	TGTGCCAGCATCTTCTCATCCGGGACAGGGGCCTACGAGCAGTACTTC
TRBV2	.	13	.	TRBJ2-7	CASSGGGLNEQYF	TGTGCCAGCAGTGGCGGGGGCCTCAACGAGCAGTACTTC
TRBV30	.	15	.	TRBJ2-7	CAWSRKTLSSYEQYF	TGTGCCTGGTCTAGGAAAACCCTGAGCTCCTACGAGCAGTACTTC
TRBV30	TRBD2	18	.	TRBJ2-7	CAWSIHRTSGRYSYEQYF	TGTGCCTGGAGTATACATAGGACTAGCGGGAGATACTCCTACGAGCAGTACTTC
TRBV15	.	14	.	TRBJ2-7	CATSRVPSSYEQYF	TGTGCCACCAGCAGAGTCCCCTCTTCTTACGAGCAGTACTTC
TRBV11-3	.	13	.	TRBJ1-1	CASSLNRDNGAFF	TGTGCCAGCAGCCTGAACAGGGATAATGGAGCTTTCTTT
TRBV2	.	13	.	TRBJ1-4	CASTRGLNEKLFF	TGTGCCAGCACCAGGGGCCTTAATGAAAAACTGTTTTTT
TRBV5-4	TRBD1	16	.	TRBJ2-7	CASSLRTGQGAGEQYF	TGTGCCAGCAGCTTGCGGACGGGACAGGGGGCAGGAGAGCAGTACTTC
TRBV15	TRBD1	16	.	TRBJ2-1	CATRWDRGLVNNEQFF	TGTGCCACCAGATGGGACAGGGGGCTTGTTAACAATGAGCAGTTCTTC
TRBV6-5	.	13	.	TRBJ1-2	CASSEAPDYGYTF	TGTGCCAGCAGTGAAGCGCCGGACTATGGCTACACCTTC
TRBV7-2	.	14	.	TRBJ2-1	CASSLARAGGEQFF	TGTGCCAGCAGCTTAGCGCGGGCTGGAGGTGAGCAGTTCTTC